A single sample is the source of the 16 T cell receptor beta chains below, sequenced in a study of blood T cell repertoires in COVID-19. Profiled with immunoSEQ multiplex PCR; TCRdb holds only in-frame clones, not every one. Of approximately 230,000 clones listed, around 89% are singletons. The specimen was PBMCs or T cells enriched from blood (not recorded which). These receptors were collected from a woman in her thirties who had recovered from COVID-19.

The rearrangement links TRBV5-1 to TRBJ1-1, with 7 bases identical to TRBD1. The V segment lost 3 bases and the J segment 6 bases; nucleotides outside the gene matches: 8. CDR1 and CDR2 from the germline V gene are SGHRS and YFSETQ. This CDR3 region has 14 residues. CDR3: CASSWVDRDAEAFF. In DNA, the CDR3 is TGCGCCAGCAGCTGGGTTGACAGGGACGCTGAAGCTTTCTTT. Using reference TRBV5-1 and TRBJ1-1 for the parts outside the CDR3, the full variable domain is KAGVTQTPRYLIKTRGQQVTLSCSPISGHRSVSWYQQTPGQGLQFLFEYFSETQRNKGNFPGRFSGRQFSNSRSEMNVSTLELGDSALYLCASSWVDRDAEAFFGQGTRLTVV.

The chain carries TRBV5-1 and TRBJ2-3, with 8 bases lining up with TRBD1. The CDR3 has 14 amino acids. Trimming cost V 0 bases and J 4 bases; bases outside gene matches: 1. From germline, CDR1 is SGHRS and CDR2 YFSETQ. Here the CDR3 DNA reads TGCGCCAGCAGCTTGGGGACAGGGTCAGATACGCAGTATTTT. As protein: CASSLGTGSDTQYF.

The chain uses TRBV10-2 and TRBJ1-4, with TRBD1 matching 7 bases. CDR1 and CDR2 from the germline V gene are WSHSY and SAAADI. V lost 6 bases and J lost 4; bases outside the gene matches: 5. The CDR3 contains 14 residues. The CDR3 is CASRPGQLNEKLFF. In DNA, the CDR3 is TGCGCCAGCAGACCGGGACAGCTTAATGAAAAACTGTTTTTT.

This sequence joins TRBV6-5 and TRBJ2-7; 8 nucleotides line up with TRBD1. CDR1 and CDR2 from the germline V gene are MNHEY and SVGAGI. V lost 4 bases, J lost 2 bases, and 4 bases stayed unmatched. The CDR3 consists of 14 residues. The CDR3 nucleotides read TGTGCCAGCAGTTTACGGACAGGGCCCTACGAGCAGTACTTC. This encodes CASSLRTGPYEQYF.

This clone was observed a handful of times. CDR3 bases: TGTGCCAGCAGCTTCCGGGACAGGGGTAAAGACGAGCAGTACTTC. The encoded protein is CASSFRDRGKDEQYF. V and J are TRBV7-2 and TRBJ2-7; 10 bases are shared with TRBD1. Germline loops: CDR1 SGHTA, CDR2 FQGNSA. Trimming removed 3 bases from V and 5 bases from J; junction bases left unmatched: 7. The CDR3 is 15 residues long. Full variable domain (rest looked up from reference TRBV7-2 and TRBJ2-7): GAGVSQSPSNKVTEKGKDVELRCDPISGHTALYWYRQSLGQGLEFLIYFQGNSAPDKSGLPSDRFSAERTGGSVSTLTIQRTQQEDSAVYLCASSFRDRGKDEQYFGPGTRLTVT.

The V and J genes are TRBV28 and TRBJ1-6; D is unclear. The V and J ends lost 3 bases and 14 bases respectively, with 11 bases between them. This CDR3 contains 12 residues. Germline V gene data show CDR1 as MDHEN and CDR2 as SYDVKM. Here the CDR3 DNA reads TGTGCCAGCAGTTTGGTCGGAGCGTCCCTCCACTTT. Translated, it gives CASSLVGASLHF. Complete variable domain (other parts from reference TRBV28 and TRBJ1-6): DVKVTQSSRYLVKRTGEKVFLECVQDMDHENMFWYRQDPGLGLRLIYFSYDVKMKEKGDIPEGYSVSREKKERFSLILESASTNQTSMYLCASSLVGASLHFGNGTRLTVT.

This clone was observed at least ten times. The rearrangement links TRBV28 to TRBJ2-5; TRBD2 aligns across 7 bases. Germline CDR1 and CDR2: MDHEN and SYDVKM. J lost 0 bases, V lost 2 bases, and 0 bases had no gene match. The CDR3 loop spans 14 amino acids. This CDR3 reads CASSLGTNQETQYF. CDR3 in DNA: TGTGCCAGCAGTTTAGGGACTAACCAAGAGACCCAGTACTTC.

The chain joins TRBV28 to TRBJ1-2; 9 positions match TRBD1. V lost 5 bases to trimming and J lost 4 bases; unmatched junction nucleotides: 14. Germline V CDR1 and CDR2: MDHEN, SYDVKM. CDR3 length: 17 amino acids. CDR3 in amino acids: CASSLIQGAADTYGYTF. CDR3 DNA: TGTGCCAGCAGTCTAATACAGGGGGCGGCAGATACCTATGGCTACACCTTC.

A remark on this clone: Other DNA variants within this sample encode the same CDR3. V and J are TRBV27 and TRBJ2-7; 8 nucleotides align to TRBD1. This CDR3 region has 15 residues. The germline V gene has CDR1 MNHEY and CDR2 SMNVEV (reference sequence). The V and J ends lost 5 bases and 3 bases, in that order; junction bases with no gene match: 9. The CDR3 reads CASSPSGTGRYEQYF. The CDR3, as DNA: TGTGCCAGCAGTCCGTCCGGGACAGGACGCTACGAGCAGTACTTC.

This chain connects TRBV9 to TRBJ2-7; 9 bases are shared with TRBD2. From germline, CDR1 is SGDLS and CDR2 YYNGEE. With V trimmed by 1 base and J by 5 bases, 4 bases remained unmatched. The CDR3 is 14 amino acids. CDR3 nucleotides: TGTGCCAGCAGCGTACTAGCGGGATGGGACGAGCAGTACTTC. Translating it yields CASSVLAGWDEQYF.

The CDR3 DNA follows: TGTGCCAGCAGTTTATTCGGACAGGGTCAGACCCAGTACTTC. Protein: CASSLFGQGQTQYF. This chain connects TRBV28 to TRBJ2-5; TRBD1 matches 8 bases. The CDR3 loop spans 14 amino acids. Germline CDR1 is MDHEN and CDR2 is SYDVKM. V was clipped by 1 base and J by 6 bases; unmatched bases: 4.

The V gene is TRBV3-1 (or the pseudogene TRBV3-2), the J gene TRBJ2-3; possible D gene TRBD2, 6 bases. Trimming took 1 base from V and 2 from J, leaving 16 bases between them. Germline CDR1 LGHDT, CDR2 YNNKEL (reference sequence). This CDR3 region has 17 residues. CDR3 nucleotide sequence: TGTGCCAGCAGCCAAGGCGGAAGTGCGGGACCCACAGATACGCAGTATTTT. This encodes CASSQGGSAGPTDTQYF.

The rearrangement uses TRBV4-1 and TRBJ1-5; D not certain. With 4 bases removed from V and 5 bases from J, the gap between germline ends came to 9 bases. The CDR3 sequence is 13 residues long. The germline V gene encodes CDR1 MGHRA and CDR2 YSYEKL. This CDR3 is CASSPRLYQPQHF. CDR3 in DNA: TGCGCCAGCAGCCCTAGATTGTATCAGCCCCAGCATTTT.

The V and J genes are TRBV7-8 and TRBJ2-7; D gene ambiguous. V was trimmed by 1 base and J by 7 bases, leaving 14 bases between them. This CDR3 contains 14 residues. Germline-derived CDR1 and CDR2 are SGHVS and FQNEAQ. Written as DNA, the CDR3 is TGTGCCAGCAGCTTAGATGGAGCCCATTGGGAGCAGTACTTC. Translated, it gives CASSLDGAHWEQYF.

The CDR3 protein is CAWSQGVGSNQPQHF. CDR3 DNA sequence: TGTGCCTGGAGCCAGGGGGTAGGGAGCAATCAGCCCCAGCATTTT. The chain uses TRBV30 and TRBJ1-5; 7 positions agree with TRBD1. Per the germline V gene, CDR1 is GTSNPN and CDR2 is SVGIG (reference sequence). Trimming at V came to 3 bases and at J to 1 base, leaving 6 bases not matched to a gene. The CDR3 spans 15 residues.

The chain couples TRBV7-9 to TRBJ2-2; 7 bases match TRBD2. Germline V CDR1 and CDR2: SEHNR, FQNEAQ (reference sequence). Losses at the gene ends were 5 bases for V and 3 bases for J; bases not matched to a gene: 9. CDR3 length: 16 residues. CDR3 region: CASSRRSGKDTGELFF. CDR3 nucleotide sequence: TGTGCCAGCAGCCGACGGAGCGGGAAAGACACCGGGGAGCTGTTTTTT.